What follows is one T cell receptor (beta chain) and its context. The antigen remains undetermined. The entry originates in a study of T cell clonotyping in hematopoietic cell transplantation. Findings and caveats of the study: After transplant, recipient diversity fell while pathologically expanded clonotypes grew through day 180. Few recipient clonotypes overlapped donors; over 95% were de novo at given depth. Cells were unsorted, so CD4 and CD8 contributions were not separated.

CDR1 is SGHNT, CDR2 YENEEA, per germline. Trimming pared 5 bases from V and 3 bases from J, leaving 24 bases between. CDR3 length: 18 residues. The protocol was immunoSEQ multiplex PCR, while the TCRdb copy is restricted to in-frame clones and leaves out a portion. The sample yields more than 40,000 clones, nearly 97% seen once. Sequencing was done on a sample of peripheral blood mononuclear cells. The chain couples TRBV11-3 to TRBJ2-3, with TRBD2 as a possible D gene (5 bases). The sequence came from a man aged 25 to 45 in good health. Some clones in this sample may be carry-over from other donors' samples. The CDR3 nucleotides are TGTGCCAGCAGCCCAGCCCTTACACTAGTTTTAGAAACAGATACGCAGTATTTT. Amino acids: CASSPALTLVLETDTQYF.